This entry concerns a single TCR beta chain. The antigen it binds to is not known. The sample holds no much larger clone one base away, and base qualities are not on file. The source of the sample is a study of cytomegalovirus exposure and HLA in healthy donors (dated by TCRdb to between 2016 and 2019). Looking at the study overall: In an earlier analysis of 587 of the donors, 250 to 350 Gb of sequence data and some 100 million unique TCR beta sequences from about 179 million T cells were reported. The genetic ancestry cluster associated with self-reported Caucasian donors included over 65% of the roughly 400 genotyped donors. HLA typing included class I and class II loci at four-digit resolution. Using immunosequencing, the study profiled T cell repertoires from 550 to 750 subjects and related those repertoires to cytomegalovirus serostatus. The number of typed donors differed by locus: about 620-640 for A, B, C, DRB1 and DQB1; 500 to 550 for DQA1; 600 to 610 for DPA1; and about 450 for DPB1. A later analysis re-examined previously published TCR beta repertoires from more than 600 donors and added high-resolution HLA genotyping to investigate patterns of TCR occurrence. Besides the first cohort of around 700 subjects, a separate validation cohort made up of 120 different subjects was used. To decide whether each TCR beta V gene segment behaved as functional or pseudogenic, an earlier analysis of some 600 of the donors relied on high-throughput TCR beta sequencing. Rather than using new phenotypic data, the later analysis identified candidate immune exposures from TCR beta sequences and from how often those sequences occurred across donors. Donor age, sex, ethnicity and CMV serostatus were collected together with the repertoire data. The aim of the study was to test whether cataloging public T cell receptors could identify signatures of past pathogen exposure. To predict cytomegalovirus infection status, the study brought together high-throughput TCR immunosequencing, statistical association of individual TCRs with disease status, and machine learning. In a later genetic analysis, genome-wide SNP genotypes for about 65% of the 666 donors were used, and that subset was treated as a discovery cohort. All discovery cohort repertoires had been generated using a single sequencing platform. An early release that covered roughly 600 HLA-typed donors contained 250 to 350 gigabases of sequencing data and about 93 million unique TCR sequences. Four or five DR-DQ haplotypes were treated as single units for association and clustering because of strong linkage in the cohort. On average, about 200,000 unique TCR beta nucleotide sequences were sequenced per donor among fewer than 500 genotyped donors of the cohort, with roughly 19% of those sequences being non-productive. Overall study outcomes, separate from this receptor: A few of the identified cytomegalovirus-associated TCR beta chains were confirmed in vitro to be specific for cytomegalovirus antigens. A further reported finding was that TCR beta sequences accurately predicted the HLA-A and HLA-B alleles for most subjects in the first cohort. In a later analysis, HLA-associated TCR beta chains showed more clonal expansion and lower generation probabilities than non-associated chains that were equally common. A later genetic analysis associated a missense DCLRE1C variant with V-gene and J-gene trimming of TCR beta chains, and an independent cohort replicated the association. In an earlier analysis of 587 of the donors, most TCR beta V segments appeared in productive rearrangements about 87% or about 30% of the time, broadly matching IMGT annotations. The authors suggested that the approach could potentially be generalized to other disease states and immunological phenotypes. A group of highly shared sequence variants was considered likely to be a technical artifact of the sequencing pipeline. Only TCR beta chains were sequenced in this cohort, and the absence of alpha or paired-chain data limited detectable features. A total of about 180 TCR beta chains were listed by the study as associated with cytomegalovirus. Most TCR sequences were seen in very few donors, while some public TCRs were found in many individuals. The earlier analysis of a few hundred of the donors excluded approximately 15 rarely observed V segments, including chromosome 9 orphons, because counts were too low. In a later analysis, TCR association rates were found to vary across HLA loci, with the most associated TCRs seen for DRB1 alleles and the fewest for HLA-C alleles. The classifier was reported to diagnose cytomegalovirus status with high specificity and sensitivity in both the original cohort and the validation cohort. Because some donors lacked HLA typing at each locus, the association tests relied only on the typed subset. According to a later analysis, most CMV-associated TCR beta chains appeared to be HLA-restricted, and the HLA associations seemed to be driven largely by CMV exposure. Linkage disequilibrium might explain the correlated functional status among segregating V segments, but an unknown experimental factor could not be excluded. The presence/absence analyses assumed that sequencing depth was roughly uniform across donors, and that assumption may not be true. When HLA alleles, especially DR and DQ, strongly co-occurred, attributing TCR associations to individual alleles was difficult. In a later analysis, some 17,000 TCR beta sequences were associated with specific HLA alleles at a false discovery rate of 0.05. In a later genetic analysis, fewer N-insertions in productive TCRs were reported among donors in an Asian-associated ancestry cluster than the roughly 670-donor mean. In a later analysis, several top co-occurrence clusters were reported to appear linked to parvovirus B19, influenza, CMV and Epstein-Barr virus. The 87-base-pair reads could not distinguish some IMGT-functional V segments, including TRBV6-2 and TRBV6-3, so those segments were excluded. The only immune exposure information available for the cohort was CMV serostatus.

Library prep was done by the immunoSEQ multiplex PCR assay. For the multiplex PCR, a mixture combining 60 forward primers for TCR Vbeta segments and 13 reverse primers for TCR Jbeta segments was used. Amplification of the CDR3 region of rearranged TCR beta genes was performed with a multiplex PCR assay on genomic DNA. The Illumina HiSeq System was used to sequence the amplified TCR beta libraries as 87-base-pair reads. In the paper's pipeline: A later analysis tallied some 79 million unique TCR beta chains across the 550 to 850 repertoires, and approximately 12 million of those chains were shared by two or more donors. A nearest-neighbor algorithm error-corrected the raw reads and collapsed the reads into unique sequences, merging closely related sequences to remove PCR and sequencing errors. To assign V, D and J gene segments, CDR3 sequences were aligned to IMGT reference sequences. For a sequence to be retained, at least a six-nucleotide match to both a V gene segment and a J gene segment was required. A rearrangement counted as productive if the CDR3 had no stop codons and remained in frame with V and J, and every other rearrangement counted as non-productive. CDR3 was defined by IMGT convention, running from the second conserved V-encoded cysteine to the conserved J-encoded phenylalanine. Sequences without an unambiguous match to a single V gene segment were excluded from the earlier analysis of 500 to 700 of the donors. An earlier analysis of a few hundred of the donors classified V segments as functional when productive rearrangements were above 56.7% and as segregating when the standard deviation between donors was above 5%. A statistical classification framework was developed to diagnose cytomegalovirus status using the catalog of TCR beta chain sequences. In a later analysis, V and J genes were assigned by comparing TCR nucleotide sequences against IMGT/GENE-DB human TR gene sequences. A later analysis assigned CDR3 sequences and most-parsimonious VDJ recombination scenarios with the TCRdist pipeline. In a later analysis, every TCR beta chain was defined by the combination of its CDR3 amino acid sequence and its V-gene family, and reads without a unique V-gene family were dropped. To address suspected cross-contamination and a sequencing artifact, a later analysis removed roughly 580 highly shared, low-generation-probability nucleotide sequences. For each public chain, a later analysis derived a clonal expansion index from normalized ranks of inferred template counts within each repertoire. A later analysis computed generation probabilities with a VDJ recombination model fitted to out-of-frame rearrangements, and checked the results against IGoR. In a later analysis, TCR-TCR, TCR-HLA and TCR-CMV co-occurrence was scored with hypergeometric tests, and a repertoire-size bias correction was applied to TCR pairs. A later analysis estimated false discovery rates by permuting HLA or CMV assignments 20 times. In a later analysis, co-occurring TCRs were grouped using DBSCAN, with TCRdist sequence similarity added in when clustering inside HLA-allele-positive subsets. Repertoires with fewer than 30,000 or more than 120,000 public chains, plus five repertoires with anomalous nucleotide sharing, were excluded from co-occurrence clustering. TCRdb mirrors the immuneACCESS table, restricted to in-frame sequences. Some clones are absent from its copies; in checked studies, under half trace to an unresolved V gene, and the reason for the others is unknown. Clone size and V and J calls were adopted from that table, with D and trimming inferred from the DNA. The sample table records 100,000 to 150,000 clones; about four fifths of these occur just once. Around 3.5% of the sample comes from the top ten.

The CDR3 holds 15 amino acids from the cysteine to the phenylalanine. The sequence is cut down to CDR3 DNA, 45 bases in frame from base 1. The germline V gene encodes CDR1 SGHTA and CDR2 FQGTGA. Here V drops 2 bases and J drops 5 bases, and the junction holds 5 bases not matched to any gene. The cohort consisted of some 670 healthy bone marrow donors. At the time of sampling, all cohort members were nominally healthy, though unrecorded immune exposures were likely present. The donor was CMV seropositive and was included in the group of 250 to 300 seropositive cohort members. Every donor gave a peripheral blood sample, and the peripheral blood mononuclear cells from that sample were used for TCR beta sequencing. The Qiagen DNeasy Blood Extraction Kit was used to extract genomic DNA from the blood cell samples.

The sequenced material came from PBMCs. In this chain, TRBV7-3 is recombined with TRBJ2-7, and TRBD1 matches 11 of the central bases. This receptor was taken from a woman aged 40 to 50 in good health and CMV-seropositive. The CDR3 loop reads CASSLAGTGGNEQYF. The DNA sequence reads TGTGCCAGCAGCTTAGCAGGGACAGGGGGTAACGAGCAGTACTTC.